This TCR beta chain was observed in a study of CD4 T cells in relation to SARS-CoV-2 and coronaviruses. About the study: After roughly 9 days of antigen culture, PBMC TCR beta CDR3s were sequenced. Shared crossreactive spike epitopes were mapped to their HLA restriction.

As regards this clone: Its antigen is unknown.

Unexposed donor CD4+ T cells date from about 2010-2018, before the COVID-19 pandemic. After about ten days of culture, CD4+ T cells were isolated. Testing used SARS-CoV-2 S/N and four cold-coronavirus spikes on unexposed-donor CD4+ T cells, cells permitting. Half the medium was replaced with IL-2 medium on days 3 and 7. The table came from immunoSEQ multiplex PCR; TCRdb's copy has only in-frame clones and leaves some out. Of about 22,000 clones detected, less than 70% appear once; the ten largest clones hold roughly 9.6%. The CDR3 is made up of 14 amino acids. J gave up 4 bases and V 3 bases, and 5 bases lay outside the gene matches. CDR1 is MNHEY, CDR2 SVGEGT, per germline.

Sequencing was carried out using CD4+ T cells from PBMCs, cultured in vitro. The V gene is TRBV6-2 or TRBV6-3, the J gene TRBJ2-7; TRBD1 aligns across 8 bases. The receptor was isolated from a human donor in good health. CDR3 nucleotides: TGTGCCAGCAGTTATGTGCAGGGGGCGTACGAGCAGTACTTC. Translated, it gives CASSYVQGAYEQYF.